This T cell receptor beta chain was obtained from a study of lymphopenia after photon versus proton radiotherapy. Study findings and constraints: Relative stability marked proton patients; photon patients lost diversity and naive cells.

This clone has more than one count but fewer than ten. What it recognizes is unknown. Assay: immunoSEQ multiplex PCR; the TCRdb copy retains only in-frame clones and omits some. The sample has approximately 150,000 clones; less than 90% are singletons. This CDR3 comprises 15 residues. Germline trimming cut 0 bases from V and 6 bases from J; bases unmatched to any gene: 5. CDR1 and CDR2 (germline): ENHRY, SYGVKD. The sample here was peripheral blood, taken from a patient treated with photon-based radiotherapy. The chain has TRBV10-3 and TRBJ2-1, with TRBD2 identical over 7 bases. The TCR originated in a man aged 45-65 years with gastric cancer. The chain's CDR3 is CAISESGSGFNEQFF. CDR3 sequence (DNA): TGTGCCATCAGTGAGTCAGGTAGCGGGTTCAATGAGCAGTTCTTC.